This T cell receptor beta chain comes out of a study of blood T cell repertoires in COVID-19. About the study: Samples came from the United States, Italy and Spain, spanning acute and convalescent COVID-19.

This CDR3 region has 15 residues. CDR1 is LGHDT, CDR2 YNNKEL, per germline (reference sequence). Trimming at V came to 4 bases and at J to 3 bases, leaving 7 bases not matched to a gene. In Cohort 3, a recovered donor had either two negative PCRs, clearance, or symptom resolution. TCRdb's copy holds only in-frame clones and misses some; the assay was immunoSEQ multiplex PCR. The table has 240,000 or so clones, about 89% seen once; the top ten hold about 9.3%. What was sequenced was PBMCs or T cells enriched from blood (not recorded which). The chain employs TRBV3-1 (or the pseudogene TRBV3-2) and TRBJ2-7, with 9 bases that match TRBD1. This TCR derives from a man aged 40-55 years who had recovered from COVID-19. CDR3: CASSLAGTGLYEQYF. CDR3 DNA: TGTGCCAGCAGCCTAGCCGGGACAGGGCTCTACGAGCAGTACTTC.